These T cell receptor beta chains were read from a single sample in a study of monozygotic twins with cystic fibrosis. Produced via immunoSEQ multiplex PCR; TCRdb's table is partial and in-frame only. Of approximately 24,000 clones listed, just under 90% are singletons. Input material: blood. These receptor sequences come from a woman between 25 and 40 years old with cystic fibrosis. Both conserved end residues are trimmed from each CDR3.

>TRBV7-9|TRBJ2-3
ASSLARAGGLDTQY
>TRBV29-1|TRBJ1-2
SVVGQDGYT
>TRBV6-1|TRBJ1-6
ASSDLGRGSYNSPLH
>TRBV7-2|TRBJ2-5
ASSLIPGAGETQY
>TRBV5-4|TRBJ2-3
ASSTGTVTSTDTQY
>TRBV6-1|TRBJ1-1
ASSERALNWGLGTEAF
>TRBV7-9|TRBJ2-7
ASSLRGYEQY
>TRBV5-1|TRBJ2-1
ASSFEGPTYNEQF
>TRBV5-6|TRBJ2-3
ASSTLRGSTDTQY
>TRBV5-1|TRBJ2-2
ASRYSPRSTGELF
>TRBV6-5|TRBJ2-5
ASSLAGGQETQY
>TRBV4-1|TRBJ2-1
ASTLTGRSYNEQF
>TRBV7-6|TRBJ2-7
ASSVPGFIEYEQY
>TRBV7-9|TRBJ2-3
ASRIAGGPPDTQY
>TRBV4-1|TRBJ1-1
ASSQAGWGNTEAF
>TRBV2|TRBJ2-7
ASSDDRDEQY
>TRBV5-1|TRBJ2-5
ASSLWRGKVETQY
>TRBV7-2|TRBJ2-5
ASSFQAGRGEAQY
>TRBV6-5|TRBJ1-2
ASSYAQASYGYT
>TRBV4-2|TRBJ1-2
ASSQGDRGQGYPNYGYT
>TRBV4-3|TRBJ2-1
ASSQDFVTGDNEQF
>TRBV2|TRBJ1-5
ASTLGRNQPQH
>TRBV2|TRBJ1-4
AGLLGSEKLF
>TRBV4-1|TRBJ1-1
ASSQPTQNTEAF
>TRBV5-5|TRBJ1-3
ASSFGSTGNTIY
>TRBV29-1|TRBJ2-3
SVAPGVRKDTQY
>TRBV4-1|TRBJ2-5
ASSPQRGNPGAETQY
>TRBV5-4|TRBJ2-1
ASSSTSSSEQF
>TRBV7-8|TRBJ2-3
ASSPILNTQY
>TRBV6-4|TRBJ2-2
ASSERASWNTGELF
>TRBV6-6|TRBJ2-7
ASSLPGGYEQY
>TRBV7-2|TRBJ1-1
ASSLLSSTEAF
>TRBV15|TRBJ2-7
ATSRDPGLEQY
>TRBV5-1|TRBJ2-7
ASSLGGGVREQY
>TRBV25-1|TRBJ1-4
ASSDWTGVEKLF
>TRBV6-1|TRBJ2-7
ASSAAGGPYEQY
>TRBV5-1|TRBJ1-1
ASSDGTGLMNTEAF
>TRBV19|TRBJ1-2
ASSTGGLANYGYT
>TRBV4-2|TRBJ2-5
ASSQGTSGGAGLFETQY
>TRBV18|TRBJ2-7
ASSPTTATSSYEQY
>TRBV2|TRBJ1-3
ASSDGRTGNTIY